These 10 T cell receptor beta chains originate from one sample sequenced in a study of blood T cell repertoires in COVID-19. TCRdb's table, derived via immunoSEQ multiplex PCR, lists solely in-frame clones and lacks some. The sample contains some 260,000 clones, around nine tenths of which appear only once. Sequencing was done on a sample of peripheral blood. Receptors originate from a woman between 70 and 85 years old with COVID-19, enrolled during active disease.

This sequence joins TRBV10-3 and TRBJ2-7, with TRBD1 matching over 8 bases. The length of the CDR3 is 14 residues. Germline values: CDR1 ENHRY, CDR2 SYGVKD. J lost 4 bases, V lost 4 bases, and 6 bases had no gene match. The CDR3 bases are TGTGCCATCAGTGGTACAGGGGGTCCGTACGAGCAGTACTTC. Translated, it gives CAISGTGGPYEQYF.

This chain links TRBV7-6 with TRBJ2-1; TRBD2 aligns across 10 bases. CDR1 and CDR2 (germline): SGHVS, FNYEAQ. The CDR3 length is 15 residues. Germline trimming cut 5 bases from V and 4 bases from J; bases unmatched to any gene: 5. The CDR3 coding sequence is TGTGCCAGCAGCAAAGGACTAGCGGCATACAATGAGCAGTTCTTC. This encodes CASSKGLAAYNEQFF.

The chain is built from TRBV12-3 or TRBV12-4 and TRBJ1-5; a weak D match, TRBD1 (5 bases). CDR3 size: 13 residues. V lost 6 bases and J lost 2, with 8 bases in between. The CDR3 sequence is CASRTEGNQPQHF. The CDR3 nucleotides read TGTGCCAGCAGGACAGAGGGCAATCAGCCCCAGCATTTT.

The rearrangement uses TRBV6-1 and TRBJ1-6; D uncertain. The CDR3 totals 15 residues. Germline V lookup: CDR1 MNHNS, CDR2 SASEGT. V gave up 2 bases and J gave up 5 bases, with 10 bases separating them. CDR3 region: CASSETRGNNSPLHF. In DNA, the CDR3 is TGTGCCAGCAGTGAAACACGAGGGAATAATTCACCCCTCCACTTT.

This chain links TRBV5-1 with TRBJ2-3, with D perhaps TRBD2 (5 bases). From germline, CDR1 is SGHRS and CDR2 YFSETQ. This CDR3 region has 15 residues. V was trimmed by 5 bases and J by 6 bases, leaving 19 bases between them. CDR3 nucleotides: TGCGCCAGCAGAGGAGCGGACCCCACGGGGGATACGCAGTATTTT. It encodes CASRGADPTGDTQYF.

The chain employs TRBV3-1 (or the pseudogene TRBV3-2) and TRBJ2-7; no reliable D call. Trimming took 1 base from V and 7 from J, leaving 5 bases between them. Germline lookup yields CDR1 LGHDT and CDR2 YNNKEL (reference sequence). CDR3 length equals 11 residues. The CDR3 loop is CASSQVREQYF. The CDR3 DNA reads as TGTGCCAGCAGCCAAGTCCGGGAGCAGTACTTC.

The chain has TRBV5-4 and TRBJ2-5; 9 bases map to TRBD1. The junction had 8 bases not matched to a gene; V was cut back by 0 bases and J by 2 bases. In germline, CDR1 is SGHNT, CDR2 YYREEE (reference sequence). This CDR3 comprises 17 residues. CDR3 protein: CASSLGGTGTGQETQYF. The CDR3 coding sequence is TGTGCCAGCAGCTTGGGGGGAACCGGGACAGGGCAAGAGACCCAGTACTTC.

The chain couples TRBV18 to TRBJ2-5; tentatively, D is TRBD2 (5 bases). Germline CDR1 is KGHSH and CDR2 is LQKENI. The ends were cut back, 2 bases at V and 2 bases at J, with 15 bases in the middle. The CDR3 runs 16 residues. In DNA form, the CDR3 reads TGTGCCAGCTCACCATCAGCGGCAGTCCTACAAGAGACCCAGTACTTC. It codes for CASSPSAAVLQETQYF.

This clone was observed a single time. The rearrangement uses TRBV11-3 and TRBJ2-2; possible D gene TRBD1, 5 bases. V lost 5 bases and J lost 1, with 8 bases in between. The CDR3 has 14 amino acids. Germline assignment: CDR1 SGHNT and CDR2 YENEEA. CDR3 in amino acids: CASSGHRNTGELFF. In DNA, the CDR3 is TGTGCCAGCAGCGGACATAGGAACACCGGGGAGCTGTTTTTT.

V is TRBV6-5 and J is TRBJ2-7, with 7 bases matching TRBD2. Germline-derived CDR1 and CDR2 are MNHEY and SVGAGI. There are 13 residues in the CDR3. The junction had 6 bases not matched to a gene; V was cut back by 4 bases and J by 6 bases. CDR3 sequence (DNA): TGTGCCAGCAGTTTTGGACTAGTCGCCGAGCAGTACTTC. Its translation: CASSFGLVAEQYF.